Following are 27 T cell receptor beta chains from one sample sequenced in a study of T cell responses to AZD1222 COVID-19 vaccine. The repertoire was sequenced with immunoSEQ multiplex PCR; TCRdb's copy has only in-frame clones and lacks some. The table shows fewer than 200,000 clones, with about 91% occurring only once. The input for sequencing was peripheral blood, taken on day 0 of AZD1222 vaccination. The receptors originated from an adult in good health.

This clone is a singleton in its sample. This chain joins TRBV9 and TRBJ2-2; 12 bases are a match to TRBD2. The ends lost 0 bases at V and 5 bases at J; junction bases unmatched: 5. The CDR3 has 17 amino acids. In germline, CDR1 is SGDLS, CDR2 YYNGEE. The CDR3 bases are TGTGCCAGCAGCGTAGCCGCTAGCGGGGGGGAAACCGGGGAGCTGTTTTTT. Its protein product is CASSVAASGGETGELFF.

This chain connects TRBV27 to TRBJ2-7; D is perhaps TRBD1 or TRBD2 (7 bases each). Germline V gene lookup returns CDR1 MNHEY and CDR2 SMNVEV (reference sequence). The CDR3 totals 15 residues. Trimming stripped 6 bases from V and 3 bases from J, with 18 bases between. Here the CDR3 reads CASSGSRGGHYEQYF. In DNA form, the CDR3 reads TGTGCCAGCAGCGGATCCAGGGGGGGTCACTACGAGCAGTACTTC.

V and J are TRBV5-1 and TRBJ1-4; no reliable D call. Looked up from germline, CDR1 is SGHRS and CDR2 is YFSETQ. The CDR3 is made up of 13 amino acids. Trimming took off 0 bases at V and 3 bases at J, with 3 bases between the two ends. This CDR3 reads CASSLGPNEKLFF. The CDR3 nucleotides are TGCGCCAGCAGCTTGGGACCTAATGAAAAACTGTTTTTT.

V is TRBV19 and J is TRBJ1-1; 12 nucleotides align to TRBD1. After removal of 1 base from V and 4 bases from J, the junction contained 4 bases not matched to a gene. The CDR3 is 16 residues long. Germline CDR1 is LNHDA and CDR2 is SQIVND (reference sequence). Written as DNA, the CDR3 is TGTGCCAGTAGTATAGGGGACAGGGGGCTTGGCACTGAAGCTTTCTTT. It specifies CASSIGDRGLGTEAFF.

This clone has more than one count but fewer than ten. V is TRBV10-3 and J is TRBJ2-1; the match to TRBD2 covers 8 bases. CDR1 is ENHRY and CDR2 is SYGVKD in the germline V gene. The V gene end was trimmed by 4 bases and the J gene end by 6 bases; junction bases not matched to a gene: 5. The CDR3 has 14 amino acids. The CDR3: CAISGGAGVNEQFF. The CDR3 bases are TGTGCCATCAGTGGGGGAGCGGGAGTCAATGAGCAGTTCTTC.

The rearrangement uses TRBV5-1 and TRBJ2-5; 10 bases line up with TRBD2. CDR3 length equals 15 residues. Germline CDR1 SGHRS, CDR2 YFSETQ. The V segment lost 3 bases and the J segment 4 bases; nucleotides outside the gene matches: 6. The CDR3 loop reads CASSSRAGGPETQYF. The CDR3 nucleotides read TGCGCCAGCAGCTCCAGAGCGGGAGGGCCAGAGACCCAGTACTTC.

The chain combines TRBV6-4 with TRBJ2-1; TRBD2 matches 11 bases. CDR1 is MRHNA, CDR2 SNTAGT, per germline. After removal of 4 bases from V and 6 bases from J, the junction contained 2 bases not matched to a gene. The CDR3 is made up of 14 amino acids. The DNA for the CDR3 is TGTGCCAGCAGTGTCGGGACTAGCGGCAATGAGCAGTTCTTC. Amino acid sequence: CASSVGTSGNEQFF.

CDR3 bases: TGTGCCAGAACGGACCTGGGGAACACTGAAGCTTTCTTT. It codes for CARTDLGNTEAFF. The chain recombines TRBV7-9 with TRBJ1-1, with unresolved D. Trimming took off 9 bases at V and 1 base at J, with 12 bases between the two ends. This CDR3 is 13 amino acids long. The germline CDR1 and CDR2 sequences are SEHNR and FQNEAQ (reference sequence). The variable domain in full, with the rest retrieved from reference TRBV7-9 and TRBJ1-1, is DTGVSQNPRHKITKRGQNVTFRCDPISEHNRLYWYRQTLGQGPEFLTYFQNEAQLEKSRLLSDRFSAERPKGSFSTLEIQRTEQGDSAMYLCARTDLGNTEAFFGQGTRLTVV.

The chain links TRBV7-2 to TRBJ1-5; D is possibly TRBD1 (5 bases). V was shortened by 6 bases and J by 0 bases, with 9 bases between the two germline ends. This CDR3 region has 14 residues. Looked up from germline, CDR1 is SGHTA and CDR2 is FQGNSA. CDR3 sequence (DNA): TGTGCCAGCAGGGGGACCGTTAGCAATCAGCCCCAGCATTTT. Protein: CASRGTVSNQPQHF.

This clone has only one observation. The chain is built from TRBV6-4 and TRBJ1-2, with TRBD1 identical over 10 bases. Germline loops: CDR1 MRHNA, CDR2 SNTAGT. This CDR3 is 15 amino acids long. V was pared by 3 bases and J by 4 bases, with 5 bases of the junction left unmatched. CDR3 amino acids: CASSDGTGDAYGYTF. DNA of the CDR3: TGTGCCAGCAGTGATGGGACAGGGGACGCCTATGGCTACACCTTC.

The chain employs TRBV28 and TRBJ2-3, with TRBD2 matching 8 bases. With 5 bases clipped from V and 4 bases from J, the junction kept 17 bases outside the gene matches. The germline V gene encodes CDR1 MDHEN and CDR2 SYDVKM. The CDR3 runs to 18 residues. In DNA, the CDR3 is TGTGCCAGCAGTCCCCCCCGTGGGAGCGGGAGTATTGCAGATACGCAGTATTTT. Amino acids: CASSPPRGSGSIADTQYF.

There are a few counts of this clone. This chain joins TRBV27 and TRBJ1-2; a possible D gene is TRBD1 (5 bases). CDR1 MNHEY and CDR2 SMNVEV come from the germline V gene (reference sequence). V lost 3 bases to trimming and J lost 3 bases, with 8 bases between them. This CDR3 comprises 13 residues. CDR3 sequence (DNA): TGTGCCAGCAGTTTCGGGACCTACTATGGCTACACCTTC. The encoded protein is CASSFGTYYGYTF.

V and J are TRBV28 and TRBJ1-5, with D unresolved. Looked up from germline, CDR1 is MDHEN and CDR2 is SYDVKM. This CDR3 has 14 amino acids. V shed 7 bases and J shed 2 bases, with 12 bases lying between them. The DNA for the CDR3 is TGTGCCAGCATCGAGGGAGTGGGCAATCAGCCCCAGCATTTT. This sequence encodes CASIEGVGNQPQHF.

The table lists this clone with a count of one. The J gene is TRBJ2-7, the V gene TRBV12-5; 9 bases match TRBD1. V lost 1 base to trimming and J lost 2 bases; unmatched junction nucleotides: 3. CDR1 is LGHNT and CDR2 is FRNRAP in the germline V gene. This CDR3 has 15 residues. The CDR3 region is CASGLETGGTYEQYF. The CDR3 nucleotides read TGTGCTAGTGGTTTGGAGACAGGGGGGACCTACGAGCAGTACTTC.

V usage is TRBV19 and J usage is TRBJ2-4, with 7 nucleotides matching TRBD1. Germline trimming cut 8 bases from V and 1 base from J; bases unmatched to any gene: 14. Germline CDR1 is LNHDA and CDR2 is SQIVND (reference sequence). The CDR3 is made up of 17 amino acids. The DNA of the CDR3 is TGTGCCAGTTCGACAGGGTATACGCAGTTCGCCAAAAACATTCAGTACTTC. Translating it yields CASSTGYTQFAKNIQYF.

J is TRBJ1-1 and V is TRBV7-2; D call uncertain. The length of the CDR3 is 17 residues. Trimming left V 2 bases short and J 1 base short, with 17 bases between. CDR1 and CDR2 from the germline V gene are SGHTA and FQGNSA. This chain's CDR3 is CASSLNFSPGWNTEAFF. For the CDR3, the DNA is TGTGCCAGCAGCTTAAATTTTTCTCCTGGGTGGAACACTGAAGCTTTCTTT.

This clone was detected once. The chain couples TRBV7-3 to TRBJ2-2, with D unclear. Germline assignment: CDR1 SGHTA and CDR2 FQGTGA. V was clipped by 3 bases and J by 6 bases, with 5 bases between them. This CDR3 spans 12 amino acids. CDR3 sequence (DNA): TGTGCCAGCAGCTTGGGATCCGGGGAGCTGTTTTTT. It specifies CASSLGSGELFF.

This sequence joins TRBV14 and TRBJ2-2; D gene unclear. Germline-derived CDR1 and CDR2 are SGHDN and FVKESK. V gave up 6 bases and J gave up 4 bases, with 18 bases separating them. The CDR3 runs 16 residues. Here the CDR3 DNA reads TGTGCCAGCAGTAGAGGTCACACCTTTCCCACCGGGGAGCTGTTTTTT. This sequence encodes CASSRGHTFPTGELFF.

This chain links TRBV29-1 with TRBJ2-1, with 7 bases aligning to TRBD2. The junction had 13 bases not matched to a gene; V was cut back by 7 bases and J by 1 base. The germline V gene encodes CDR1 SQVTM and CDR2 ANQGSEA. The CDR3 loop spans 16 amino acids. CDR3 in amino acids: CSAAILAVGSYNEQFF. Written as DNA, the CDR3 is TGCAGCGCGGCAATCCTAGCGGTCGGGTCCTACAATGAGCAGTTCTTC.

The V and J genes are TRBV29-1 and TRBJ1-4, with D possibly TRBD1 on 6 matching bases. The V gene lost 3 bases and the J gene lost 8 bases, with 13 bases spanning the gap. CDR3 length equals 13 residues. The germline gives CDR1 SQVTM, CDR2 ANQGSEA. This CDR3 reads CSVDLAGTEKLFF. As DNA, the CDR3 is TGCAGCGTTGACTTAGCCGGGACAGAAAAACTGTTTTTT.

V is TRBV27 and J is TRBJ1-2; 10 bases fit TRBD1. This CDR3 spans 13 amino acids. With V trimmed by 6 bases and J by 5 bases, 3 bases remained unmatched. The V gene's germline CDR1 is MNHEY and CDR2 SMNVEV (reference sequence). The CDR3 loop reads CASSPGQGYGYTF. CDR3 nucleotide sequence: TGTGCCAGCAGCCCGGGACAGGGGTATGGCTACACCTTC.

CDR3 coding DNA: TGTGCCAGCAGCGTAGTCGGCGGGGGGGCGGTAGATACGCAGTATTTT. This translates into CASSVVGGGAVDTQYF. V is TRBV9 and J is TRBJ2-3; 9 nucleotides agree with TRBD2. Trimming removed 0 bases from V and 5 bases from J; junction bases left unmatched: 7. The germline gives CDR1 SGDLS, CDR2 YYNGEE. The CDR3 is 16 amino acids.

The J gene is TRBJ2-2, the V gene TRBV5-1, with 7 bases fitting TRBD1. The junction had 7 bases not matched to a gene; V was cut back by 7 bases and J by 1 base. The germline CDR1 and CDR2 sequences are SGHRS and YFSETQ. The CDR3 extends over 15 amino acids. The CDR3 DNA sequence: TGCGCCAGCTTGGCAGGGGGTGTGAACACCGGGGAGCTGTTTTTT. As protein: CASLAGGVNTGELFF.

V gene TRBV9 combines with J gene TRBJ1-5; unclear D gene. CDR1 and CDR2 (germline): SGDLS, YYNGEE. The length of the CDR3 is 15 residues. V was trimmed by 4 bases and J by 0 bases, leaving 11 bases between them. The CDR3, as DNA: TGTGCCAGCAGCCCCGGACGGAGTAGCAATCAGCCCCAGCATTTT. Its protein product is CASSPGRSSNQPQHF. The full variable domain, with the rest looked up from reference TRBV9 and TRBJ1-5, is DSGVTQTPKHLITATGQRVTLRCSPRSGDLSVYWYQQSLDQGLQFLIQYYNGEERAKGNILERFSAQQFPDLHSELNLSSLELGDSALYFCASSPGRSSNQPQHFGDGTRLSIL.

As DNA, the CDR3 is TGTGCCAGCGGGGGCCAACCTAATGAAAAACTGTTTTTT. It codes for CASGGQPNEKLFF. V is TRBV28 and J is TRBJ1-4; perhaps TRBD1 as D (6 bases). The CDR3 is 13 residues long. The V end lost 8 bases, the J end lost 3 bases, and 10 bases lay between the germline ends. CDR1 is MDHEN and CDR2 is SYDVKM in the germline V gene.

This clone was observed a single time. CDR3 DNA: TGTGCCTGGAATTTGGGTTTTGGAAACACCATATATTTT. Amino acids: CAWNLGFGNTIYF. The rearrangement joins TRBV30 to TRBJ1-3; D not resolved. This CDR3 is 13 amino acids long. V shed 4 bases and J shed 3 bases, with 10 bases lying between them. CDR1 GTSNPN and CDR2 SVGIG come from the germline V gene (reference sequence).

V usage is TRBV28 and J usage is TRBJ1-5; D is perhaps TRBD1 (5 bases). The CDR3 sequence is 17 residues long. The germline gives CDR1 MDHEN, CDR2 SYDVKM. Trimming took off 2 bases at V and 7 bases at J, with 21 bases between the two ends. CDR3 nucleotide sequence: TGTGCCAGCAGTTTAGTAGAGGGGAGCGTTCCTTACCAGCCCCAGCATTTT. Amino acid sequence: CASSLVEGSVPYQPQHF.